This T cell receptor beta chain was identified during a study of siplizumab effects on memory and regulatory T cells. Study-wide findings and caveats: Siplizumab produced a significant reduction in alloreactive sequences that were traceable to unstimulated CD4+ memory cells. Mappable CD4+ clones that were alloreactive averaged approximately 70% Treg-derived with siplizumab versus approximately 25% in controls. Naive T cells appeared more diverse than memory cells and seemed to be major alloresponse contributors. Whether the proliferating Tregs (from siplizumab cultures) were suppressive was not confirmed.

TCRdb's table, derived via immunoSEQ multiplex PCR, lists solely in-frame clones and lacks some. The top ten hold more than 10% of the sample, which has approximately 100,000 clones, about 90% seen once. V lost 4 bases, J lost 8 bases, and 7 bases stayed unmatched. This CDR3 region has 14 residues. In regard to this clone: Antigen unknown.

Sequenced input: non-Treg CD4+ T cells sorted from blood. This TCR derives from a human donor in good health. The chain combines TRBV23-1 with TRBJ1-4, with 7 bases identical to TRBD1. TRBV23-1 is noted as an ORF with a role that remains uncertain. DNA of the CDR3: TGCGCCAGCAGTCGACAGGGAAGAAGAGAAAAACTGTTTTTT. This translates into CASSRQGRREKLFF.